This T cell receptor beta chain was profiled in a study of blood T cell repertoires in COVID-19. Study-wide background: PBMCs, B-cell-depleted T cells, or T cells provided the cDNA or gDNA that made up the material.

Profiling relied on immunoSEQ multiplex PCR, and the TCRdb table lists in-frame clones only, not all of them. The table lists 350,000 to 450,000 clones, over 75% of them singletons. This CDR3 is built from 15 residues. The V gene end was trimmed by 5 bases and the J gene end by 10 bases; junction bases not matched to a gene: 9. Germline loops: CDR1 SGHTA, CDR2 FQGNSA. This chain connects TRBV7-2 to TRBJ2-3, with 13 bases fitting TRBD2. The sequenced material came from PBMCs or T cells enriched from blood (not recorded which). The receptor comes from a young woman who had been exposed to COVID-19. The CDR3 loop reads CASSPGALAGGAQYF. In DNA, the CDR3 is TGTGCCAGCAGCCCAGGAGCACTAGCGGGGGGGGCGCAGTATTTT.